These 15 T cell receptor beta chains share one sample of origin, sequenced in a study of T cells after posttransplantation cyclophosphamide (TCRdb year 2016). This specimen's treatment or condition label, interpreted: high-dose cyclophosphamide on days +3 and +4 as single-agent GVHD prophylaxis. PTCy patients received busulfan and fludarabine conditioning, a related or unrelated marrow graft, and cyclophosphamide on days +3 and +4. The library was built by means of the immunoSEQ multiplex PCR assay. TCRdb provides this immuneACCESS table in a form limited to in-frame rearrangements. Some clones are lacking; in checked studies, under half of them reflect an unresolved V gene, and why the rest are absent is not known. This sample is represented by some 10,000 clones, with no singletons among them. The top ten clones comprise more than 11% of the sample. The sequences come from PBMCs, collected after allogeneic stem cell transplant with posttransplant cyclophosphamide. All receptors come from a female patient aged 40-50 years who received an allogeneic stem cell transplant from a related donor, was CMV-positive, and had no GVHD. Some T cells may originate with the graft donor following a transplant.

This clone occurred many times. The rearrangement links TRBV29-1 to TRBJ2-5; TRBD2 agrees at 7 bases. The CDR3 is made up of 15 amino acids. V lost 1 base and J lost 5; bases outside the gene matches: 10. The germline V gene encodes CDR1 SQVTM and CDR2 ANQGSEA. CDR3 sequence: CSVEGLAGEGETQYF. The CDR3 DNA reads as TGCAGCGTTGAAGGCCTGGCGGGAGAAGGGGAGACCCAGTACTTC. Looking up the rest from reference TRBV29-1 and TRBJ2-5 gives the full variable domain: SAVISQKPSRDICQRGTSLTIQCQVDSQVTMMFWYRQQPGQSLTLIATANQGSEATYESGFVIDKFPISRPNLTFSTLTVSNMSPEDSSIYLCSVEGLAGEGETQYFGPGTRLLVL.

Many counts were recorded for this clone. V gene TRBV7-2 combines with J gene TRBJ2-3; 9 bases fit TRBD2. The CDR3 totals 16 residues. Germline trimming cut 3 bases from V and 6 bases from J; bases unmatched to any gene: 10. Germline V gene lookup returns CDR1 SGHTA and CDR2 FQGNSA. CDR3 DNA sequence: TGTGCCAGCAGCTTCCTGGCTAGCGGGGTGGGGGATACGCAGTATTTT. Protein product: CASSFLASGVGDTQYF.

In its sample, this clone was seen many times. CDR3 residues: CASSTGTGRYNEQFF. CDR3 DNA: TGCGCCAGCAGCACGGGGACAGGGCGGTACAATGAGCAGTTCTTC. The rearrangement joins TRBV5-1 to TRBJ2-1; 9 positions match TRBD1. The germline CDR1 and CDR2 sequences are SGHRS and YFSETQ. The trim removed 4 bases at V and 4 bases at J, leaving 6 bases unmatched. The CDR3 runs 15 residues.

This clone has at least ten counts. The same CDR3 can be traced to other DNA sequences in this sample. V gene TRBV11-2 combines with J gene TRBJ1-1; D gene ambiguous. Trimming pared 5 bases from V and 3 bases from J, leaving 19 bases between. The CDR3 runs to 16 residues. Germline lookup yields CDR1 SGHAT and CDR2 FQNNGV. The CDR3 DNA reads TGTGCCAGCAGCCCCTACGGGATTCGAACAGACACTGAAGCTTTCTTT. This codes for CASSPYGIRTDTEAFF. The full variable domain, in which reference TRBV11-2 and TRBJ1-1 provide the parts outside the CDR3, is EAGVAQSPRYKIIEKRQSVAFWCNPISGHATLYWYQQILGQGPKLLIQFQNNGVVDDSQLPKDRFSAERLKGVDSTLKIQPAKLEDSAVYLCASSPYGIRTDTEAFFGQGTRLTVV.

This clone is medium-sized within its sample. This chain connects TRBV28 to TRBJ2-2; tentative D call: TRBD2 (5 bases). Trimming pared 4 bases from V and 5 bases from J, leaving 11 bases between. CDR3 length equals 14 residues. Per the germline V gene, CDR1 is MDHEN and CDR2 is SYDVKM. The CDR3 here is CASSSLPGTGELFF. CDR3 DNA: TGTGCCAGCAGTTCTCTCCCGGGGACCGGGGAGCTGTTTTTT.

This clone was seen ten or more times. The chain combines TRBV7-2 with TRBJ1-4; a possible D gene is TRBD1 (5 bases). The CDR3 is made up of 14 amino acids. V shed 1 base and J shed 8 bases, with 11 bases lying between them. Germline lookup yields CDR1 SGHTA and CDR2 FQGNSA. CDR3 amino acids: CASSLGQGGEKLFF. For the CDR3, the DNA is TGTGCCAGCAGCTTAGGGCAGGGAGGGGAAAAACTGTTTTTT.

There are many counts of this clone. The rearrangement links TRBV5-1 to TRBJ2-7; TRBD1 matches 8 bases. The length of the CDR3 is 16 residues. The V gene end was trimmed by 0 bases and the J gene end by 7 bases; junction bases not matched to a gene: 12. CDR1 SGHRS and CDR2 YFSETQ come from the germline V gene. The DNA for the CDR3 is TGCGCCAGCAGCTTGGCCCCAGGACAGGGTACCCGGGAGCAGTACTTC. This gives the protein CASSLAPGQGTREQYF.

This clone was seen many times. The gene calls are TRBV27 and TRBJ1-3, with D possibly being TRBD1 (6 bases). The CDR3 sequence is 15 residues long. In germline, CDR1 is MNHEY, CDR2 SMNVEV (reference sequence). V was pared by 3 bases and J by 0 bases, with 9 bases between. The CDR3: CASSLTGSSGNTIYF. The CDR3, as DNA: TGTGCCAGCAGTTTGACAGGAAGCTCTGGAAACACCATATATTTT.

This clone was recorded at least ten times. The chain joins TRBV4-2 to TRBJ2-2; 11 bases match TRBD2. From germline, CDR1 is LGHNA and CDR2 YNFKEQ. This CDR3 region has 18 residues. Trimming removed 3 bases from V and 6 bases from J; junction bases left unmatched: 12. The chain's CDR3 is CASSHPQLAGVFAGELFF. CDR3 in DNA: TGTGCCAGCAGCCACCCTCAACTAGCGGGGGTGTTTGCCGGGGAGCTGTTTTTT.

This clone showed up many times. The chain employs TRBV4-1 and TRBJ1-4; 7 bases line up with TRBD1. The CDR3 runs to 15 residues. V was pared by 7 bases and J by 0 bases, with 5 bases of the junction left unmatched. CDR1 and CDR2 (germline): MGHRA, YSYEKL. CDR3 region: CASTRGQTTNEKLFF. CDR3 nucleotides: TGCGCCAGCACCCGGGGACAGACAACTAATGAAAAACTGTTTTTT.

This clone has ten or more counts. The chain combines TRBV5-1 with TRBJ2-2; D is unresolved. CDR1 SGHRS and CDR2 YFSETQ come from the germline V gene. The CDR3 loop spans 16 amino acids. Deletions cut 0 bases from V and 2 bases from J, with 11 bases between. CDR3 in amino acids: CASSLARRVNTGELFF. The CDR3 coding sequence is TGCGCCAGCAGCTTGGCGCGCCGAGTCAACACCGGGGAGCTGTTTTTT.

This sequence joins TRBV6-5 and TRBJ2-5; 9 nucleotides match TRBD2. J was trimmed by 4 bases and V by 0 bases; bases with no gene match: 6. In germline, CDR1 is MNHEY, CDR2 SVGAGI. The CDR3 contains 16 residues. As DNA, the CDR3 is TGTGCCAGCAGTTACTCGCTGGGTAGCGGGAGAGAGACCCAGTACTTC. Protein product: CASSYSLGSGRETQYF.

This clone was counted many times. V usage is TRBV19 and J usage is TRBJ2-5, with D possibly matching TRBD1 (6 bases). Germline V gives CDR1 LNHDA, CDR2 SQIVND (reference sequence). V was clipped by 4 bases and J by 1 base, with 10 bases between them. The CDR3 is 14 residues long. CDR3 sequence: CASSNRAPQETQYF. Written as DNA, the CDR3 is TGTGCCAGTAGTAACAGGGCTCCCCAAGAGACCCAGTACTTC. The full variable domain, in which reference TRBV19 and TRBJ2-5 provide the parts outside the CDR3, is DGGITQSPKYLFRKEGQNVTLSCEQNLNHDAMYWYRQDPGQGLRLIYYSQIVNDFQKGDIAEGYSVSREKKESFPLTVTSAQKNPTAFYLCASSNRAPQETQYFGPGTRLLVL.

This clone was recorded many times. This chain connects TRBV6-5 to TRBJ2-1; the match to TRBD1 covers 7 bases. V trimming: 7 bases; J trimming: 4 bases; junction bases outside the gene matches: 10. Germline CDR1 reads MNHEY; CDR2 reads SVGAGI. The CDR3 runs to 15 residues. The CDR3 region has the DNA TGTGCCAGCACCCTCGGAGTGGGACAGTACAATGAGCAGTTCTTC. It is translated as CASTLGVGQYNEQFF.

Ten or more counts support this clone. The V and J genes are TRBV27 and TRBJ2-1; 9 nucleotides align to TRBD1. The length of the CDR3 is 16 residues. The ends lost 5 bases at V and 5 bases at J; junction bases unmatched: 10. Germline V lookup: CDR1 MNHEY, CDR2 SMNVEV (reference sequence). The CDR3 spells CASSRLGTGLDNEQFF. DNA for the CDR3: TGTGCCAGCAGTCGCTTAGGGACAGGGCTCGACAATGAGCAGTTCTTC.